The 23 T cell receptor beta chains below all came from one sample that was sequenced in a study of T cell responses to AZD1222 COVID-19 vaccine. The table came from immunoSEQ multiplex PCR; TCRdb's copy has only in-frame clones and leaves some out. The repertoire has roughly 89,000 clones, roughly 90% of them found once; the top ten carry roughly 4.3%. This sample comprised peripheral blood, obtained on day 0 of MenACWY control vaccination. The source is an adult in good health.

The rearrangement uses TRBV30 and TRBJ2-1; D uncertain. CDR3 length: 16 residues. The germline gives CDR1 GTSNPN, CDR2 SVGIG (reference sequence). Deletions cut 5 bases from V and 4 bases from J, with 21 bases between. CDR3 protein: CAWGPGDLPNYNEQFF. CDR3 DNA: TGTGCCTGGGGCCCCGGAGACTTGCCAAATTACAATGAGCAGTTCTTC.

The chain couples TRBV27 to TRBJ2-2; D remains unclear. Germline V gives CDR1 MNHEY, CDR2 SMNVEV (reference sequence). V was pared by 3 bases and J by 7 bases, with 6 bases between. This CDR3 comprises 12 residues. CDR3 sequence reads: CASSFLGGELFF. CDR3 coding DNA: TGTGCCAGCAGTTTTCTTGGCGGGGAGCTGTTTTTT.

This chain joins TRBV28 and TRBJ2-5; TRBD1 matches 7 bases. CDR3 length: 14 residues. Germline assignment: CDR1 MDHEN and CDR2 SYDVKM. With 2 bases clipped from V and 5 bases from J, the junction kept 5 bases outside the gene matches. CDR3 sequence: CASSLGGRGETQYF. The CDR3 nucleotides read TGTGCCAGCAGTTTAGGCGGCAGGGGGGAGACCCAGTACTTC.

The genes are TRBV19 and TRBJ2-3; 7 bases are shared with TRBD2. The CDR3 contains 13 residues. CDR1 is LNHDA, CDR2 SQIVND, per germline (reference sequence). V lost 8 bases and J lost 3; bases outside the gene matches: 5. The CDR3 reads CASSLRETDTQYF. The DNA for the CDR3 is TGTGCCAGTTCTTTGCGGGAGACAGATACGCAGTATTTT.

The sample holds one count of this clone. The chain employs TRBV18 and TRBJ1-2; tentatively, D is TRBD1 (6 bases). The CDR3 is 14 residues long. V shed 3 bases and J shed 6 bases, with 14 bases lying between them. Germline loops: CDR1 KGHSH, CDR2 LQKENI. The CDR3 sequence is CASSPARGHDGYTF. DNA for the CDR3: TGTGCCAGCTCACCGGCCAGGGGTCATGATGGCTACACCTTC.

The CDR3 nucleotides are TGTGCCACCAGCATTCAATCTGTAGGGGCAGGACAGACAGATACGCAGTATTTT. As protein: CATSIQSVGAGQTDTQYF. The genes are TRBV15 and TRBJ2-3, with D possibly TRBD1 on 6 matching bases. There are 18 residues in the CDR3. CDR1 is LNHNV, CDR2 YYDKDF, per germline (reference sequence). Trimming left V 4 bases short and J 3 bases short, with 23 bases between.

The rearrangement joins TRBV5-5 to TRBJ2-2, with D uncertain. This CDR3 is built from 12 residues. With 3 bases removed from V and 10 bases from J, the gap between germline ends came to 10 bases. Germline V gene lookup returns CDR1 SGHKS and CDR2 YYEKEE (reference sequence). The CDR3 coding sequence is TGTGCCAGCAGCTCCAGGATGACGGAGCTGTTTTTT. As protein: CASSSRMTELFF.

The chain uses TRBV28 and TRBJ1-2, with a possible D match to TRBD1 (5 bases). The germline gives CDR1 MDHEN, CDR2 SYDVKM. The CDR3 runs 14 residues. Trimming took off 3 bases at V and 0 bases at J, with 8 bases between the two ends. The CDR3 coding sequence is TGTGCCAGCAGTTTGGTGGGGGCTAACTATGGCTACACCTTC. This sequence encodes CASSLVGANYGYTF.

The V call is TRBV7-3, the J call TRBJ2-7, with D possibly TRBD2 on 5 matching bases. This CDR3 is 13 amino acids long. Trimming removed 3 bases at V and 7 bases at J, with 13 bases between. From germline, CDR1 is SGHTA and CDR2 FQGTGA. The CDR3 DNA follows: TGTGCCAGCAGCTTGGGTGCGAGAGGGGAGCAGTACTTC. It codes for CASSLGARGEQYF.

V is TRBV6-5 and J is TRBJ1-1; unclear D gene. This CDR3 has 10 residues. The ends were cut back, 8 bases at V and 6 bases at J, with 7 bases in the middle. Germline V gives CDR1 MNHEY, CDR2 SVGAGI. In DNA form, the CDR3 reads TGTGCCAGCGGGAGTTCTGAAGCTTTCTTT. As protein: CASGSSEAFF.

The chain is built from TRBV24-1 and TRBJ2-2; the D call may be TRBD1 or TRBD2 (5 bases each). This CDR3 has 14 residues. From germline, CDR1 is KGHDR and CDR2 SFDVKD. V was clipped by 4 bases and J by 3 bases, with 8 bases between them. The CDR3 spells CATSDGTDTGELFF. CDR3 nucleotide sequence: TGTGCCACCAGTGACGGGACCGACACCGGGGAGCTGTTTTTT.

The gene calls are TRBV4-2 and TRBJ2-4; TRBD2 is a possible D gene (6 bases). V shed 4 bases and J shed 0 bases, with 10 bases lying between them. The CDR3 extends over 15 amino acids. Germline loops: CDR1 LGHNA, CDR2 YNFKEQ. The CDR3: CASSRDFTAKNIQYF. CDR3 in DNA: TGTGCCAGCAGCCGGGACTTTACAGCCAAAAACATTCAGTACTTC.

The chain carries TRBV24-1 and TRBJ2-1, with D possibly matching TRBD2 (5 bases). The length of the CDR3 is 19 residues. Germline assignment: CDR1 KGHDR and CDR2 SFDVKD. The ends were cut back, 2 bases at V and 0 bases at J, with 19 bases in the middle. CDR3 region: CATSDWRWQAESSYNEQFF. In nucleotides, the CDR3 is TGTGCCACCAGTGATTGGAGGTGGCAAGCGGAGAGCTCCTACAATGAGCAGTTCTTC.

CDR3 sequence (DNA): TGTGCCAGCAGTTACTCACCCGAGGACAGCCACTATGGCTACACCTTC. Protein product: CASSYSPEDSHYGYTF. J is TRBJ1-2 and V is TRBV6-2 or TRBV6-3, with TRBD1 as a possible D gene (6 bases). The CDR3 totals 16 residues. V was clipped by 0 bases and J by 3 bases, with 14 bases between them. In germline, CDR1 is MNHEY, CDR2 SVGEGT.

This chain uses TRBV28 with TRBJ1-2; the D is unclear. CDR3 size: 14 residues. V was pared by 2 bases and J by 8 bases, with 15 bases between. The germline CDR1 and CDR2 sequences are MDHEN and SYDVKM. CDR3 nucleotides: TGTGCCAGCAGTTTAGTCCTTCCCCCTGGAGGCTACACCTTC. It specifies CASSLVLPPGGYTF.

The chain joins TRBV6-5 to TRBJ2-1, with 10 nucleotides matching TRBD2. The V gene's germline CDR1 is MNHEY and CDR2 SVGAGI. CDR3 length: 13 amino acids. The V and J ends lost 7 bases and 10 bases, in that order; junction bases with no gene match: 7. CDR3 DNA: TGTGCCAGCACCCGACTAGCGGGTGACGAGCAGTTCTTC. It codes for CASTRLAGDEQFF.

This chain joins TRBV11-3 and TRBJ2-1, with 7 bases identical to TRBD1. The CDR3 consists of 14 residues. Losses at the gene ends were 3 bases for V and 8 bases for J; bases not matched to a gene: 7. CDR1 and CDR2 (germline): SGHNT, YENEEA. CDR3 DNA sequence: TGTGCCAGCAGCTTCGGACAGGTAGGGGATGAGCAGTTCTTC. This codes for CASSFGQVGDEQFF.

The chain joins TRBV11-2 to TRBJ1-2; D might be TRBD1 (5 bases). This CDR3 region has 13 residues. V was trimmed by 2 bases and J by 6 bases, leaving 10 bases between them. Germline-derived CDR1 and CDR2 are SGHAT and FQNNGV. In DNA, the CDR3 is TGTGCCAGCAGCTTAACTCAGGGCAATGGCTACACCTTC. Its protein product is CASSLTQGNGYTF. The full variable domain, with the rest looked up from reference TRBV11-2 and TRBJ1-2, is EAGVAQSPRYKIIEKRQSVAFWCNPISGHATLYWYQQILGQGPKLLIQFQNNGVVDDSQLPKDRFSAERLKGVDSTLKIQPAKLEDSAVYLCASSLTQGNGYTFGSGTRLTVV.

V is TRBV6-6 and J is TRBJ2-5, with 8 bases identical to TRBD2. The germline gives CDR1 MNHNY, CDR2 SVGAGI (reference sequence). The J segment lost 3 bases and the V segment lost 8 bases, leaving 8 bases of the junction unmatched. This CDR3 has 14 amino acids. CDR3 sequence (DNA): TGTGCCAGCCAAAAGAAACTAGCGGAAGAGACCCAGTACTTC. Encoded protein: CASQKKLAEETQYF.

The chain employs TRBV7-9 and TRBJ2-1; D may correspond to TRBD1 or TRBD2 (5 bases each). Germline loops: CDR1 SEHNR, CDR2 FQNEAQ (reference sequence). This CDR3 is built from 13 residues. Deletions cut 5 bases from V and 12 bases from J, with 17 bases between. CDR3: CASSLRDLLGQFF. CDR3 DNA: TGTGCCAGCAGCCTAAGGGACCTCTTGGGGCAGTTCTTC.

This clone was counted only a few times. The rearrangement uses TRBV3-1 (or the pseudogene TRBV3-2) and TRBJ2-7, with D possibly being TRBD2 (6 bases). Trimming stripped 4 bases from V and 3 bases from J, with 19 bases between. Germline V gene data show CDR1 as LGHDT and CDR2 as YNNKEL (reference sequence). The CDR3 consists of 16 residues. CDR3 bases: TGTGCCAGCAGCCCTAAGCGTGGGAGGCGGGGCTACGAGCAGTACTTC. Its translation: CASSPKRGRRGYEQYF.

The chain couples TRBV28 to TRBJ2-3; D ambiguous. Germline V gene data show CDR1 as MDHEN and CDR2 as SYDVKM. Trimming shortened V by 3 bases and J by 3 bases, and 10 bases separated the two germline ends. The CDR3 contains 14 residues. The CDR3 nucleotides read TGTGCCAGCAGTTTCGGGCTTATTACAGATACGCAGTATTTT. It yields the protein CASSFGLITDTQYF.

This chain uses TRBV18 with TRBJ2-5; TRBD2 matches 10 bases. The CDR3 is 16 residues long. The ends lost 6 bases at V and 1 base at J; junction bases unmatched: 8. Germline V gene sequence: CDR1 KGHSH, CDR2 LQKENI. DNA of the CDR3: TGTGCCAGCTCGCTGCTAGCGGGGGTAGGCCAAGAGACCCAGTACTTC. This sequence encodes CASSLLAGVGQETQYF.